These 23 T cell receptor beta chains originate from one sample sequenced in a study of T-cell reconstitution after alpha-beta-depleted transplantation in children. Unique molecular identifiers featured in how the TCRbeta library was prepared. TCRdb processed the PCR reads anew with MiXCR; each CDR3 protein has one entry. Among a few hundred thousand distinct CDR3 sequences listed, more than 9% were seen once. The sample was peripheral blood, taken 180 days after TCRalphabeta/CD19-depleted stem cell transplant. All receptors derive from a male patient aged 2 to 9 who had a stem cell transplant for chronic granulomatous disease, so the T cells may come from the graft donor.

This clonotype has ten or more counts. V is TRBV29-1 and J is TRBJ2-7; tentatively, D is TRBD1 or TRBD2 (5 bases each). V lost 6 bases to trimming and J lost 2 bases, with 14 bases between them. CDR1 and CDR2 from the germline V gene are SQVTM and ANQGSEA. The CDR3 is made up of 13 amino acids. CDR3 coding DNA: TGCAGCGTGGGACCGACGATAACCTACGAGCAGTACTTC. Translation: CSVGPTITYEQYF.

This clonotype was recorded many times. The chain uses TRBV7-2 and TRBJ1-5, with D unresolved. The CDR3 is made up of 15 amino acids. Germline V gene data show CDR1 as SGHTA and CDR2 as FQGNSA. Between the trimmed V and J ends, which lost 1 base and 1 base, there was a span of 8 bases. This CDR3 is CASSLVGTSNQPQHF. CDR3 bases: TGTGCCAGCAGCTTAGTTGGCACAAGCAATCAGCCCCAGCATTTT.

This clonotype came up a few times. V gene TRBV14 combines with J gene TRBJ2-3; tentatively, D is TRBD2 (5 bases). The germline V and J ends were trimmed by 0 bases and 0 bases, with 7 bases remaining between them. CDR1 is SGHDN and CDR2 is FVKESK in the germline V gene. This CDR3 comprises 15 residues. DNA of the CDR3: TGTGCCAGCAGCCAAGACCAGCGGAGCACAGATACGCAGTATTTT. Translated, it gives CASSQDQRSTDTQYF.

In this sample, this clonotype turned up many times. The chain recombines TRBV7-8 with TRBJ2-1; the D gene is possibly TRBD2 (5 bases). Trimming cost V 3 bases and J 2 bases, with 17 bases left between them. Germline-derived CDR1 and CDR2 are SGHVS and FQNEAQ. The CDR3 sequence is 17 residues long. The CDR3 DNA is TGTGCCAGCAGCTTCCAGATAGCTAGCAGTCCCTACAATGAGCAGTTCTTC. Encoded protein: CASSFQIASSPYNEQFF.

This clonotype was found many times. The chain joins TRBV29-1 to TRBJ2-2; TRBD2 might be the D (5 bases). The CDR3 runs 15 residues. Trimming left V 3 bases short and J 2 bases short, with 13 bases between. The germline V gene encodes CDR1 SQVTM and CDR2 ANQGSEA. DNA for the CDR3: TGCAGCGTTGAGAATCGCCGGGGAAACACCGGGGAGCTGTTTTTT. Its protein product is CSVENRRGNTGELFF.

This clonotype was recorded at least ten times. The chain carries TRBV5-1 and TRBJ2-7, with D perhaps TRBD1 (6 bases). V lost 4 bases to trimming and J lost 2 bases, with 13 bases between them. There are 14 residues in the CDR3. The germline V gene encodes CDR1 SGHRS and CDR2 YFSETQ. CDR3 nucleotides: TGCGCCAGCAGCCCCGGACAGTTAACCTACGAGCAGTACTTC. Translating it yields CASSPGQLTYEQYF.

This clonotype was seen many times. The chain recombines TRBV20-1 with TRBJ2-6; 11 bases fit TRBD2. Germline CDR1 DFQATT, CDR2 SNEGSKA (reference sequence). This CDR3 has 19 amino acids. V lost 0 bases, J lost 0 bases, and 7 bases stayed unmatched. In DNA, the CDR3 is TGCAGTGCTAGAGAAATAGGACTAGCGGGCCACTCTGGGGCCAACGTCCTGACTTTC. This translates into CSAREIGLAGHSGANVLTF.

As concerns this clonotype: A much more abundant neighbour one base away suggests this may be a read error. The rearrangement uses TRBV29-1 and TRBJ2-2; tentatively, D is TRBD1 (7 bases). Germline V gives CDR1 SQVTM, CDR2 ANQGSEA. The CDR3 runs to 14 residues. CDR3 residues: CSVGSGTVAGGLFF. The CDR3 DNA reads as TGCAGCGTTGGCTCCGGGACAGTTGCCGGGGGGCTGTTTTTT.

This clonotype turned up a few times. The genes are TRBV18 and TRBJ2-1; 11 nucleotides align to TRBD2. Per the germline V gene, CDR1 is KGHSH and CDR2 is LQKENI. Unmatched junction bases numbered 6, after V lost 3 bases and J lost 8 bases. The CDR3 is 15 residues long. CDR3 sequence: CASSPFSGRVDEQFF. As DNA, the CDR3 is TGTGCCAGCTCACCTTTTAGCGGGAGGGTCGATGAGCAGTTCTTC.

The J gene is TRBJ2-1, the V gene TRBV3-1; TRBD2 matches at 9 bases. J was trimmed by 3 bases and V by 4 bases; bases with no gene match: 13. The CDR3 is 18 residues long. CDR1 is LGHDT, CDR2 YNNKEL, per germline (reference sequence). The CDR3 loop is CASSPPPLTSGFYNEQFF. The CDR3 region has the DNA TGTGCCAGCAGCCCCCCCCCCTTGACTAGCGGATTCTACAATGAGCAGTTCTTC.

The CDR3 sequence is CASSEDTGLFF. The DNA of the CDR3 is TGTGCCAGCAGTGAGGACACGGGGCTGTTTTTT. The chain links TRBV2 to TRBJ2-2; perhaps TRBD1 as D (5 bases). From germline, CDR1 is SNHLY and CDR2 FYNNEI. The CDR3 totals 11 residues. V was shortened by 3 bases and J by 13 bases, with 9 bases between the two germline ends. Variable domain in full (rest from reference TRBV2 and TRBJ2-2): EPEVTQTPSHQVTQMGQEVILRCVPISNHLYFYWYRQILGQKVEFLVSFYNNEISEKSEIFDDQFSVERPDGSNFTLKIRSTKLEDSAMYFCASSEDTGLFFGEGSRLTVL.

Of note for this clonotype: Possible read error: a much larger clone is one base away. This chain uses TRBV6-2 or TRBV6-3 with TRBJ2-3, with TRBD2 as a possible D gene (6 bases). From germline, CDR1 is MNHEY and CDR2 SVGEGT. The CDR3 contains 14 residues. The CDR3 sequence is CASFGGRISDTPYF. CDR3 coding DNA: TGTGCCAGCTTCGGAGGGAGAATATCAGATACGCCGTATTTT.

The sample holds many counts of this clonotype. V is TRBV10-3 and J is TRBJ2-5; TRBD1 matches 10 bases. V lost 6 bases, J lost 3 bases, and 1 base stayed unmatched. From germline, CDR1 is ENHRY and CDR2 SYGVKD. The CDR3 is 13 residues long. Here the CDR3 reads CAISGQGEETQYF. DNA of the CDR3: TGTGCCATCAGCGGACAGGGGGAAGAGACCCAGTACTTC.

This clonotype was observed at least ten times. The J gene is TRBJ2-5, the V gene TRBV10-3, with D possibly TRBD1 on 5 matching bases. CDR3 length equals 14 residues. V lost 6 bases, J lost 1 base, and 12 bases lay in between. The germline V gene has CDR1 ENHRY and CDR2 SYGVKD. The CDR3 loop reads CAISLTVTQETQYF. The CDR3 DNA reads TGTGCCATCAGCCTGACAGTTACCCAAGAGACCCAGTACTTC.

The J gene is TRBJ2-7, the V gene TRBV7-8; TRBD2 matches 10 bases. V trimming: 5 bases; J trimming: 0 bases; junction bases outside the gene matches: 16. From germline, CDR1 is SGHVS and CDR2 FQNEAQ. This CDR3 comprises 19 residues. The CDR3 region has the DNA TGTGCCAGCAGCAAATTGGCGATAGCGGGAGGTAAAACCTCCTACGAGCAGTACTTC. It is translated as CASSKLAIAGGKTSYEQYF. The complete variable domain, with remaining parts taken from reference TRBV7-8 and TRBJ2-7, reads GAGVSQSPRYKVAKRGQDVALRCDPISGHVSLFWYQQALGQGPEFLTYFQNEAQLDKSGLPSDRFFAERPEGSVSTLKIQRTQQEDSAVYLCASSKLAIAGGKTSYEQYFGPGTRLTVT.

This clonotype was picked up a small number of times. This rearrangement joins TRBV2 to TRBJ1-1; possibly TRBD1 for D (5 bases). Germline lookup yields CDR1 SNHLY and CDR2 FYNNEI. This CDR3 region has 15 residues. V was clipped by 10 bases and J by 0 bases, with 18 bases between them. The CDR3 nucleotides are TGTGCCAACACAAGATTAGGGGTTGTGAACACTGAAGCTTTCTTT. It is translated as CANTRLGVVNTEAFF.

This clonotype was picked up many times. The gene calls are TRBV7-2 and TRBJ2-7, with 9 bases identical to TRBD2. Trimming cost V 1 base and J 3 bases; bases outside gene matches: 10. Germline V gene lookup returns CDR1 SGHTA and CDR2 FQGNSA. CDR3 length equals 17 residues. DNA for the CDR3: TGTGCCAGCAGCTTAGTTGGGCCGGGACTAGCAAGCTACGAGCAGTACTTC. Amino acids: CASSLVGPGLASYEQYF.

Ten or more counts support this clonotype. J is TRBJ2-7 and V is TRBV6-2 or TRBV6-3; 7 bases match TRBD2. The V and J ends lost 5 bases and 1 base, in that order; junction bases with no gene match: 5. There are 14 residues in the CDR3. The V gene's germline CDR1 is MNHEY and CDR2 SVGEGT. This CDR3 is CASSRRGSSYEQYF. The CDR3 DNA sequence: TGTGCCAGCAGTCGTCGCGGGAGTTCCTACGAGCAGTACTTC.

This clonotype was observed at least ten times. The chain is built from TRBV5-1 and TRBJ2-1; 12 bases agree with TRBD2. The germline V gene encodes CDR1 SGHRS and CDR2 YFSETQ. The length of the CDR3 is 13 residues. Losses at the gene ends were 4 bases for V and 9 bases for J; bases not matched to a gene: 2. This CDR3 reads CASSRTSGTEQFF. CDR3 sequence (DNA): TGCGCCAGCAGCAGGACTAGCGGGACTGAGCAGTTCTTC.

This clonotype has at least ten counts. The V call is TRBV3-1, the J call TRBJ2-5; tentatively, D is TRBD1 (6 bases). The CDR3 contains 14 residues. From germline, CDR1 is LGHDT and CDR2 YNNKEL (reference sequence). The V gene lost 0 bases and the J gene lost 5 bases, with 10 bases spanning the gap. The CDR3 nucleotides are TGTGCCAGCAGCCAAGATTACAGGGTGGAGACCCAGTACTTC. This translates into CASSQDYRVETQYF.

This clonotype was seen repeatedly, ten times or more. V gene TRBV6-5 combines with J gene TRBJ1-5; D gene unclear. V gave up 0 bases and J gave up 1 base, with 1 base separating them. There are 13 residues in the CDR3. Germline lookup yields CDR1 MNHEY and CDR2 SVGAGI. The CDR3 DNA is TGTGCCAGCAGTTACTCCAGCAATCAGCCCCAGCATTTT. Translating gives CASSYSSNQPQHF.

Many counts were recorded for this clonotype. The genes are TRBV4-2 and TRBJ1-2; no clear D. The CDR3 totals 17 residues. The germline gives CDR1 LGHNA, CDR2 YNFKEQ. The V gene lost 0 bases and the J gene lost 5 bases, with 19 bases spanning the gap. The CDR3, as DNA: TGTGCCAGCAGCCAAGAAGGAACATCTCCCAGTCTTTATGGCTACACCTTC. Protein sequence: CASSQEGTSPSLYGYTF.

This clonotype is labeled as medium-sized. This chain uses TRBV10-3 with TRBJ2-1; TRBD2 agrees at 8 bases. The CDR3 has 13 amino acids. With V trimmed by 9 bases and J by 3 bases, 4 bases remained unmatched. Germline loops: CDR1 ENHRY, CDR2 SYGVKD. CDR3 sequence (DNA): TGTGCCATATGGAGCGGGAGCTACAATGAGCAGTTCTTC. As protein: CAIWSGSYNEQFF.